Listed below are T cell receptor beta chains from one sample, sequenced in a study of T cell repertoires in cytomegalovirus infection. These receptors' targets are unknown. TCRdb reanalysed the reads using MiXCR and keeps one entry per CDR3 protein. The table records 140,000 to 150,000 distinct CDR3 sequences, about 32% of them present only once. This material consisted of CD8+ T cells from cultured PBMCs, taken from culture after CMV antigen stimulation. All receptors derive from a human donor in good health (CMV status not recorded). Some clones in this sample may be carry-over from other donors' samples. Both conserved end residues are part of each CDR3. The D gene is left open where the match is weak. Where a row states a size, it is once, few, many or the class of an expanded clone; other rows omit it.

size,J,V,length,D,CDR3,DNA
once,TRBJ2-5,TRBV5-6,16,NA,CASSLAADTYQETQYF,TGTGCCAGCAGCTTGGCGGCAGATACGTACCAAGAGACCCAGTACTTC
few,TRBJ1-1,TRBV7-9,15,TRBD1,CASSSRQGSNTEAFF,TGTGCCAGCAGCTCCCGACAGGGCTCGAACACTGAAGCTTTCTTT
NA,TRBJ1-6,TRBV2,16,NA,CASSDLHPTYNSPLHF,TGTGCCAGCAGTGACCTTCATCCTACCTATAATTCACCCCTCCACTTT
few,TRBJ2-2,TRBV4-1,15,NA,CASSQETGERRELFF,TGCGCCAGCAGCCAAGAAACGGGGGAAAGGAGGGAGCTGTTTTTT
NA,TRBJ2-1,TRBV2,14,NA,CASSEAASYNEQFF,TGTGCCAGCAGTGAAGCGGCCAGCTACAATGAGCAGTTCTTC
few,TRBJ1-2,TRBV19,17,NA,CASSIVEPAGTPYGYTF,TGTGCCAGTAGTATAGTCGAGCCCGCAGGGACTCCATATGGCTACACCTTC
NA,TRBJ2-7,TRBV7-2,14,NA,CASSLVQETYEQYF,TGTGCCAGCAGCTTAGTCCAGGAAACCTACGAGCAGTACTTC
NA,TRBJ2-5,TRBV12-3/TRBV12-4,16,TRBD2,CASSPPGLATQETQYF,TGTGCCAGCAGTCCCCCGGGACTAGCTACCCAAGAGACCCAGTACTTC
few,TRBJ1-1,TRBV29-1,11,NA,CSVVRGFSVFF,TGCAGCGTTGTGAGGGGCTTCTCGGTTTTCTTT
NA,TRBJ1-4,TRBV7-9,18,TRBD1,CASSSFPGQGPTNEKLFF,TGTGCCAGCAGTTCCTTTCCGGGACAGGGACCGACTAATGAAAAACTGTTTTTT
few,TRBJ1-2,TRBV28,14,NA,CASSFSSPLNGLVF,TGTGCCAGCAGTTTTTCGTCTCCGTTAAATGGGTTAGTCTTC
NA,TRBJ2-1,TRBV11-2,17,NA,CASSLSPRTNSYNEQFF,TGTGCCAGCAGCCTATCCCCCCGAACGAATTCCTACAATGAGCAGTTCTTC
many,TRBJ2-3,TRBV4-2,14,NA,CASSQVSGTDTQYF,TGTGCCAGCAGCCAAGTTTCGGGCACAGATACGCAGTATTTT
NA,TRBJ1-1,TRBV7-9,15,TRBD1,CASSRHRGETTEAFF,TGTGCCAGCAGCCGGCACAGGGGGGAGACAACTGAAGCTTTCTTT
NA,TRBJ1-1,TRBV12-3/TRBV12-4,13,NA,CASSSTTGTEAFF,TGTGCCAGCAGTTCAACAACCGGGACTGAAGCTTTCTTT
NA,TRBJ1-1,TRBV7-6,15,NA,CASSPRTEMNTEAFF,TGTGCCAGCAGCCCCAGGACAGAAATGAACACTGAAGCTTTCTTT
NA,TRBJ2-7,TRBV6-6,15,TRBD1,CASSSPGQGALEQYF,TGTGCCAGCAGTTCACCGGGACAGGGGGCGTTAGAGCAGTACTTC
NA,TRBJ2-3,TRBV12-3/TRBV12-4,15,TRBD2,CASRPSGGAQDTQYF,TGTGCCAGCAGACCCAGCGGGGGGGCGCAAGATACGCAGTATTTT